The rows below give T cell receptor beta chains drawn from one sample of a study of human T cells and chemical hapten exposure. One entry per CDR3 protein results from TCRdb running MiXCR on the RACE reads. Of 180,000 or so distinct CDR3 sequences listed, roughly 30% are singletons. The material was whole blood, obtained in connection with sensitization to the hapten diphenylcyclopropenone (DPC). The source of these receptors is a woman aged 25 to 39 with alopecia areata. Some clones in this sample may be carry-over from other donors' samples. Each CDR3 is given with its conserved first and last residue.

V,J,CDR3
TRBV5-4,TRBJ2-3,CASSRGTYSTDTQYF
TRBV5-1,TRBJ2-1,CASSLYPAGSVQHNEQFF
TRBV6-2/TRBV6-3,TRBJ1-6,CASSFNWAANSPLHF
TRBV6-5,TRBJ1-1,CASRLQGGMNTEAFF
TRBV29-1,TRBJ1-2,CSVRGVDRDPNYGYTF
TRBV6-5,TRBJ1-6,CATIESGGPNSPLHF
TRBV7-6,TRBJ2-5,CASSLEARAQETQYF
TRBV18,TRBJ2-5,CASSPSYGDGGTQYF
TRBV28,TRBJ2-7,CASSFRGLGPETYEQYF
TRBV10-3,TRBJ2-2,CAISPDRAITGELFF
TRBV28,TRBJ1-6,CASSLGGLGSPLHF
TRBV3-1,TRBJ2-1,CASSHLTGSNEQFF
TRBV29-1,TRBJ1-1,CSVPKQGRNTEAFF
TRBV4-1,TRBJ1-6,CASSQVLTVADSPLHF